This TCR beta chain appears in the sequencing data of a study of cytomegalovirus exposure and HLA in healthy donors. The PCR employed 60 Vbeta primers together with 13 Jbeta primers. Libraries were prepared by immunoSEQ multiplex PCR; TCRdb keeps only in-frame clonotypes and omits some of them. The data contain about 150,000 clones, roughly three quarters of them singletons. Study-wide results and limits: TCR beta V- and J-gene trimming was later associated with a missense DCLRE1C variant. In an earlier analysis, in some 500 donors, most V segments appeared productive either ~87% or ~30% of the time. It was taken for granted in presence/absence analyses that sequencing depth across donors was roughly uniform.

About this clone itself: Its antigen is not identified.

CDR3 length: 15 amino acids. Per germline, CDR1 SEHNR and CDR2 FQNEAQ (reference sequence). V shed 5 bases, J shed 4 bases, and the junction held 7 bases outside the gene matches. Unrecorded immune exposure was likely among donors, who were nominally healthy when sampled. The receptor comes from a woman aged 40-49 years in good health and CMV-seropositive. Source material: PBMCs. The chain joins TRBV7-9 to TRBJ1-4, with TRBD1 matching 7 bases. The DNA for the CDR3 is TGTGCCAGCAGCAGAGCAGGGGGTGGTAATGAAAAACTGTTTTTT. Translated: CASSRAGGGNEKLFF.